The 7 T cell receptor beta chains in this list originate from one sample, sequenced in a study of shared clonotypes between healthy human individuals. Terminally differentiated effector memory CD45RA+ cells were excluded from the naive CD8 cells, which were CD45RO-negative and positively selected for CCR7. Sequencing used immunoSEQ multiplex PCR; TCRdb keeps in-frame clones, though not all of them. This sample has around 2,100,000 clones, with approximately 94% found just once. The specimen sequenced was naive CD8+ T cells sorted from blood. The origin of the receptors is a man aged 18 to 35 in good health.

The CDR3 bases are TGTGCCAGCAGCTCGACTAGCGGGTCCTTTGGCATGGGCTCCTACGAGCAGTACTTC. Encoded protein: CASSSTSGSFGMGSYEQYF. This rearrangement joins TRBV7-8 to TRBJ2-7; 10 bases line up with TRBD2. Trimming at V came to 4 bases and at J to 0 bases, leaving 15 bases not matched to a gene. The length of the CDR3 is 19 residues. Germline V gene sequence: CDR1 SGHVS, CDR2 FQNEAQ. Full variable domain (missing parts from reference TRBV7-8 and TRBJ2-7): GAGVSQSPRYKVAKRGQDVALRCDPISGHVSLFWYQQALGQGPEFLTYFQNEAQLDKSGLPSDRFFAERPEGSVSTLKIQRTQQEDSAVYLCASSSTSGSFGMGSYEQYFGPGTRLTVT.

The genes are TRBV5-1 and TRBJ2-7, with TRBD2 matching over 7 bases. Germline-derived CDR1 and CDR2 are SGHRS and YFSETQ. The V segment lost 3 bases and the J segment 2 bases; nucleotides outside the gene matches: 5. The CDR3 contains 14 residues. The CDR3 bases are TGCGCCAGCAGCTCTTTCGCGGGAGCCTACGAGCAGTACTTC. Encoded protein: CASSSFAGAYEQYF.

The CDR3 DNA is TGTGCCAGCAGCCCGCCCCCGGGACAGTACAATGAGCAGTTCTTC. Translating it yields CASSPPPGQYNEQFF. V gene TRBV9 combines with J gene TRBJ2-1; 7 bases match TRBD1. The CDR3 is made up of 15 amino acids. Per the germline V gene, CDR1 is SGDLS and CDR2 is YYNGEE. V gave up 4 bases and J gave up 4 bases; unmatched junction bases: 8.

The chain couples TRBV5-6 to TRBJ1-1, with D possibly matching TRBD1 (6 bases). Germline-derived CDR1 and CDR2 are SGHDT and YYEEEE. Between the trimmed V and J ends, which lost 0 bases and 7 bases, there was a span of 16 bases. The CDR3 totals 15 residues. The CDR3 bases are TGTGCCAGCAGCTTGGGGGGACATACGGTTTATGAAGCTTTCTTT. This codes for CASSLGGHTVYEAFF.

This clone was recorded once. This rearrangement joins TRBV11-2 to TRBJ2-5; 10 bases map to TRBD1. The CDR3 covers 14 residues. Germline lookup yields CDR1 SGHAT and CDR2 FQNNGV. Losses at the gene ends were 4 bases for V and 4 bases for J; bases not matched to a gene: 3. As DNA, the CDR3 is TGTGCCAGCAGCTCCTGGGACAGGGGAGAGACCCAGTACTTC. Translating gives CASSSWDRGETQYF.

The chain is built from TRBV11-2 and TRBJ2-6; D gene uncertain. This CDR3 comprises 13 residues. V lost 5 bases and J 2 bases, leaving 4 bases between the germline ends. Germline V gene lookup returns CDR1 SGHAT and CDR2 FQNNGV. CDR3 protein: CASSRAGANVLTF. CDR3 nucleotide sequence: TGTGCCAGCAGCCGTGCTGGGGCCAACGTCCTGACTTTC. Using reference TRBV11-2 and TRBJ2-6 for the parts outside the CDR3, the full variable domain is EAGVAQSPRYKIIEKRQSVAFWCNPISGHATLYWYQQILGQGPKLLIQFQNNGVVDDSQLPKDRFSAERLKGVDSTLKIQPAKLEDSAVYLCASSRAGANVLTFGAGSRLTVL.

Comments on this clone: The same CDR3 arises from other DNA sequences in this sample as well. This chain uses TRBV4-1 with TRBJ2-3; D unresolved. Germline values: CDR1 MGHRA, CDR2 YSYEKL. The CDR3 runs to 14 residues. The V end was cut by 1 base, the J end by 0 bases, with 5 bases between. The CDR3 DNA follows: TGCGCCAGCAGCCAAGTGACAAGCACAGATACGCAGTATTTT. Residues: CASSQVTSTDTQYF.